This TCR beta chain was recovered during a study of cytomegalovirus exposure and HLA in healthy donors. In the study overall: Samples from HLA-typed donors yielded about 85 million unique TCRs in an early data release.

13 Jbeta primers and 60 Vbeta primers were used for the PCR. In the original processing: A follow-up analysis tallied 65 million to 80 million unique TCR beta chains, roughly 11 million shared. TCRdb's copy holds only in-frame clones and misses some; the assay was immunoSEQ multiplex PCR. The D gene and trimming were derived from the DNA, and the V and J assignments and clone size from that table. The repertoire holds 100,000 or so clones, with under 80% as singletons. The study, taken as a whole, reports: A later analysis by the authors found several of the most significant clusters apparently linked to common viral pathogens. In a later analysis, V- and J-gene trimming of beta chains associated with a DCLRE1C missense variant, replicated independently.

This clone was detected only a few times. Its antigen is still unknown. Germline V gene lookup returns CDR1 LNHDA and CDR2 SQIVND (reference sequence). V was cut by 7 bases and J by 8 bases, with 21 bases left in between. The CDR3 is 15 amino acids. The sequencing sample was made of PBMCs. The V gene is TRBV19, the J gene TRBJ1-3; D not resolved. The TCR sequence derives from a woman in her fifties or sixties in good health and CMV-seropositive. CDR3 DNA sequence: TGTGCCAGTATCCACCCGGCCACTTCGAGGGACACCATATATTTT. Translation gives CASIHPATSRDTIYF.